This entry describes one T cell receptor beta chain. The entry originates in a study of T-cell reconstitution after alpha-beta-depleted transplantation in children. Unique molecular identifiers were used in preparing the TCRbeta library. TCRdb reprocessed the PCR reads via MiXCR and lists one record per CDR3 protein. The top ten hold around a third of the sample, which has 450,000 to 700,000 distinct CDR3 sequences, 25% to 30% seen once. The sequencing used PBMCs, collected before TCRalphabeta/CD19-depleted stem cell transplant. The origin of this receptor is a boy younger than two with Wiskott-Aldrich syndrome, due to receive a stem cell transplant.

This CDR3 reads CASSFDPAGETQYF. CDR3 sequence (DNA): TGCGCCAGCAGCTTCGACCCGGCGGGGGAGACCCAGTACTTC. The chain combines TRBV5-1 with TRBJ2-5, with D tentatively TRBD2 (6 bases). With 2 bases removed from V and 5 bases from J, the gap between germline ends came to 13 bases. In germline, CDR1 is SGHRS, CDR2 YFSETQ. CDR3 length: 14 amino acids.